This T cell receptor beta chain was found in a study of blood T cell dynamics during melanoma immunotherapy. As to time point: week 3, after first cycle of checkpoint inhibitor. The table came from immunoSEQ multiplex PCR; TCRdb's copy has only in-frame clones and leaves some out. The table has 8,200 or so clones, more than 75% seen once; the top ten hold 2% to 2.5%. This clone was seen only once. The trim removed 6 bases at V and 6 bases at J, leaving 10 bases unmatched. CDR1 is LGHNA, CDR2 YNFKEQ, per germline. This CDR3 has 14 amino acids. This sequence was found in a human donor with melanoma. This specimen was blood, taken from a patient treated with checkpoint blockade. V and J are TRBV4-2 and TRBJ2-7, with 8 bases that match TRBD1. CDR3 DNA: TGTGCCAGCAGTTCTAGGGACAGGCCCTTCGAGCAGTACTTC. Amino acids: CASSSRDRPFEQYF.